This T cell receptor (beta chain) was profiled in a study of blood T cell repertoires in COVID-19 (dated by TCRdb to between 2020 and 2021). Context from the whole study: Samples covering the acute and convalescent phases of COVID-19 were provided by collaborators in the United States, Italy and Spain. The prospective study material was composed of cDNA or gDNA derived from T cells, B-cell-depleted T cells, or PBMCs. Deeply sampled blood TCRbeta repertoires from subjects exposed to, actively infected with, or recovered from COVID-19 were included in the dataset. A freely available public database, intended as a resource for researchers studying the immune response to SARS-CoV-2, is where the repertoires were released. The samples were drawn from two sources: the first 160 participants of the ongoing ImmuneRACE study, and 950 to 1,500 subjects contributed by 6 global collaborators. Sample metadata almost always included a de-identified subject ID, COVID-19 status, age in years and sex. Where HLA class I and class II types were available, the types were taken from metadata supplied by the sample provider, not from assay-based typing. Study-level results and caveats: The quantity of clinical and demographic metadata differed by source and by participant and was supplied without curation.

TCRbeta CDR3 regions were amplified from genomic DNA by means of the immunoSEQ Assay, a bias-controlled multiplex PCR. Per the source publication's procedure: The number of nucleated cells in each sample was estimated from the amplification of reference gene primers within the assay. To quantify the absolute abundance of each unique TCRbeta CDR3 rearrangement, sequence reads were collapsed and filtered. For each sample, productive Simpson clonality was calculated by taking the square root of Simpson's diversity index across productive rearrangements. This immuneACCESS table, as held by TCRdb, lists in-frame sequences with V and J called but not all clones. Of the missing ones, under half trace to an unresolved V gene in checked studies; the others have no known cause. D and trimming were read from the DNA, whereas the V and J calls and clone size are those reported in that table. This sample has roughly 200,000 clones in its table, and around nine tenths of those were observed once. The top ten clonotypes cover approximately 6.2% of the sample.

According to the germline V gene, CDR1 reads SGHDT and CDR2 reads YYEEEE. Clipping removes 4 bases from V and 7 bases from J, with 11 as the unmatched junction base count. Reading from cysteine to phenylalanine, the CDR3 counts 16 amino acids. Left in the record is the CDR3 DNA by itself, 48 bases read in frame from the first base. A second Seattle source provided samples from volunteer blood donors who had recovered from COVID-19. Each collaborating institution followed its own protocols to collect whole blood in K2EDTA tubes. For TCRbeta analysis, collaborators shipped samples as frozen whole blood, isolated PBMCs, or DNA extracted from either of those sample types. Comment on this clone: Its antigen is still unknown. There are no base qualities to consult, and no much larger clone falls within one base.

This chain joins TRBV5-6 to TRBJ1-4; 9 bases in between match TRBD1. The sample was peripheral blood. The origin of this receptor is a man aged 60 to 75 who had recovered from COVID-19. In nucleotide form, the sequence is TGTGCCAGCAGCCTTGCGGTCGGGACAGGGCTTGAAAAACTGTTTTTT. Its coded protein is CASSLAVGTGLEKLFF. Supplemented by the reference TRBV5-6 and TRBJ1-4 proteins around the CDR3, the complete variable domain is DAGVTQSPTHLIKTRGQQVTLRCSPKSGHDTVSWYQQALGQGPQFIFQYYEEEERQRGNFPDRFSGHQFPNYSSELNVNALLLGDSALYLCASSLAVGTGLEKLFFGSGTQLSVL.